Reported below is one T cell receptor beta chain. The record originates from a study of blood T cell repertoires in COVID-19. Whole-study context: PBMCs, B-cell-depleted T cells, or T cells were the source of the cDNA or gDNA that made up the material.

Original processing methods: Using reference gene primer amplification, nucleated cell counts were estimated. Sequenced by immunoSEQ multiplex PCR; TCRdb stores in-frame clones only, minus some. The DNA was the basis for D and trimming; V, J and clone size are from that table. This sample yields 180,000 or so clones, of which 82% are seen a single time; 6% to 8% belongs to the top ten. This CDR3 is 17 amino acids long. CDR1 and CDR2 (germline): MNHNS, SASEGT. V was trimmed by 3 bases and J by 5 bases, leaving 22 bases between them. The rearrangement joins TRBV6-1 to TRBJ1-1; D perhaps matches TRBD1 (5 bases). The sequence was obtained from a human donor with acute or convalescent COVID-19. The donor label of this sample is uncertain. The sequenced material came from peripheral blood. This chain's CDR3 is CASSDPRGLLVRTEAFF. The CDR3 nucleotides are TGTGCCAGCAGTGATCCAAGGGGACTCCTGGTCAGGACTGAAGCTTTCTTT.